These T cell receptor beta chains were read from a single sample in a study of T-cell reconstitution after alpha-beta-depleted transplantation in children. TCRdb called the PCR reads again in MiXCR, with one record for every CDR3 protein. The table has tens of thousands of distinct CDR3 sequences, 5.5% to 7.5% seen once; the top ten hold about 30%. Sequenced here: PBMCs, mostly from graft donor cells, sampled 60 days after TCRalphabeta/CD19-depleted stem cell transplant. Receptors were obtained from a female patient aged 2-15 years who had a stem cell transplant for aplastic anemia, so the T cells may come from the graft donor. The CDR3 runs from the conserved cysteine through the conserved F or W. The order of the fields is clone size, V gene, J gene, D gene, CDR3 protein, CDR3 DNA. The D gene is left open where the match is weak. A row's size may be missing; if present it is once, few, many or a size class.

many,TRBV29-1,TRBJ1-1,NA,CSVVGGNTEAFF,TGCAGCGTTGTTGGAGGGAACACTGAAGCTTTCTTT
many,TRBV15,TRBJ2-2,TRBD2,CATSRASTSGFYTGELFF,TGTGCCACCAGCAGAGCCTCGACTAGCGGGTTCTACACCGGGGAGCTGTTTTTT
many,TRBV5-1,TRBJ2-2,NA,CATSPRVGGQGRGELFF,TGCGCCACCTCGCCCCGGGTCGGGGGTCAAGGAAGAGGGGAGCTGTTTTTT
few,TRBV19,TRBJ2-5,NA,CASSQGWRETQYF,TGTGCCAGTAGTCAAGGATGGAGGGAGACCCAGTACTTC
NA,TRBV5-8,TRBJ2-7,NA,CASSLDPGRLYEQYF,TGTGCCAGCAGCTTGGACCCTGGACGGCTATACGAGCAGTACTTC
many,TRBV5-1,TRBJ2-1,NA,CASSLGLSSYNEQFF,TGCGCCAGCAGCCTGGGGTTGAGCTCCTACAATGAGCAGTTCTTC
many,TRBV5-1,TRBJ2-1,TRBD1,CASSWGTGINEQFF,TGCGCCAGCAGCTGGGGGACAGGGATCAATGAGCAGTTCTTC
many,TRBV20-1,TRBJ2-7,NA,CSARDKRFSYEQYF,TGCAGTGCTAGAGATAAGCGGTTCTCCTACGAGCAGTACTTC
many,TRBV24-1,TRBJ2-5,TRBD1,CATSDTAGTGQETQYF,TGTGCCACCAGTGATACAGCCGGGACAGGGCAAGAGACCCAGTACTTC
many,TRBV4-2,TRBJ1-4,NA,CASSQDRGGGEKLFF,TGTGCCAGCAGCCAAGATAGGGGAGGCGGGGAAAAACTGTTTTTT
many,TRBV20-1,TRBJ2-4,NA,CSARDIEGQGAKNIQYF,TGCAGTGCTAGAGATATTGAGGGGCAGGGAGCCAAAAACATTCAGTACTTC
many,TRBV5-1,TRBJ2-7,NA,CASSFYQGRSYEQYF,TGCGCCAGCAGCTTTTACCAGGGGCGATCCTACGAGCAGTACTTC
many,TRBV19,TRBJ2-7,NA,CASSIAQGYEQYF,TGTGCCAGTAGTATAGCACAGGGATACGAGCAGTACTTC